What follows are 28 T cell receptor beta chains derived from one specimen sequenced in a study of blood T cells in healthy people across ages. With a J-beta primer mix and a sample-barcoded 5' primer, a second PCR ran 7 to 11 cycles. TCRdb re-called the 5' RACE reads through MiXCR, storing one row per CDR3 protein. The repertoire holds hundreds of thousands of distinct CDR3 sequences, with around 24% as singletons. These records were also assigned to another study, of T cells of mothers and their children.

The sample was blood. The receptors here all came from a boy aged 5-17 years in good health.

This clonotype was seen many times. The CDR3 sequence is CASSKEEQNQETQYF. DNA for the CDR3: TGTGCCAGCAGCAAAGAGGAACAGAACCAAGAGACCCAGTACTTC. The chain is built from TRBV21-1 and TRBJ2-5. TRBV21-1 is labeled a pseudogene. This CDR3 has 15 amino acids.

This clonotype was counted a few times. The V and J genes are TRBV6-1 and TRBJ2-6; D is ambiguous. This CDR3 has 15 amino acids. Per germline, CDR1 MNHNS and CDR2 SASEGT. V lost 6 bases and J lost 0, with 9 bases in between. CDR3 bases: TGTGCCAGCAGGGGCCGAAACTCTGGGGCCAACGTCCTGACTTTC. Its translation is CASRGRNSGANVLTF.

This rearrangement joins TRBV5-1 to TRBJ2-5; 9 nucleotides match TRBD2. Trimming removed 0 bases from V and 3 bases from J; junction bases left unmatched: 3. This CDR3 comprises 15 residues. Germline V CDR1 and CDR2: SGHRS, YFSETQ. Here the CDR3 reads CASSLVTSGEETQYF. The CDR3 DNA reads TGCGCCAGCAGCTTGGTGACTAGCGGAGAAGAGACCCAGTACTTC.

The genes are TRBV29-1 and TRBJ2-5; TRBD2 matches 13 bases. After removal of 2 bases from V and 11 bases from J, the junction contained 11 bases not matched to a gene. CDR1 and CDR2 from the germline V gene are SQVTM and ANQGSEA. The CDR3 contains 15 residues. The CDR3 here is CSVEYGLAGVGEQYF. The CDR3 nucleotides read TGCAGCGTTGAATACGGACTAGCGGGAGTTGGTGAGCAGTACTTC.

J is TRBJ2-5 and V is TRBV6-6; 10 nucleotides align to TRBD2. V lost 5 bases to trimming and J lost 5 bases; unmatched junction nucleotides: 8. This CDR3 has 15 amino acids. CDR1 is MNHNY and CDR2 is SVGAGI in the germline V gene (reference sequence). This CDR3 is CASSSGGAFRETQYF. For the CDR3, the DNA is TGTGCCAGCAGTAGCGGGGGGGCCTTTAGGGAGACCCAGTACTTC.

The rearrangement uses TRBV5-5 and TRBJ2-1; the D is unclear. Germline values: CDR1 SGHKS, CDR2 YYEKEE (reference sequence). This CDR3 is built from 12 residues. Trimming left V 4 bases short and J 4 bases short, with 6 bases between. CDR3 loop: CASSQQYNEQFF. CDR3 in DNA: TGTGCCAGCAGCCAACAATACAATGAGCAGTTCTTC. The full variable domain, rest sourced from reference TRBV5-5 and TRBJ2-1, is DAGVTQSPTHLIKTRGQQVTLRCSPISGHKSVSWYQQVLGQGPQFIFQYYEKEERGRGNFPDRFSARQFPNYSSELNVNALLLGDSALYLCASSQQYNEQFFGPGTRLTVL.

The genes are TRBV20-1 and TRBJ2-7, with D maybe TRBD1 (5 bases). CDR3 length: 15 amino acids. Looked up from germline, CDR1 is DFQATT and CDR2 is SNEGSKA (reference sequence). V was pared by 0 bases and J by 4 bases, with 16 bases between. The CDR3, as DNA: TGCAGTGCTAGAGATAGGCAGGGTGTCTCGTACGAGCAGTACTTC. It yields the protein CSARDRQGVSYEQYF.

The CDR3, as DNA: TGTGCCAGCAGCCACCTCCGGGCGACAAACACTGAAGCTTTCTTT. This encodes CASSHLRATNTEAFF. J is TRBJ1-1 and V is TRBV3-1, with D uncertain. V was trimmed by 3 bases and J by 2 bases, leaving 13 bases between them. Germline CDR1 and CDR2: LGHDT and YNNKEL (reference sequence). The CDR3 covers 15 residues.

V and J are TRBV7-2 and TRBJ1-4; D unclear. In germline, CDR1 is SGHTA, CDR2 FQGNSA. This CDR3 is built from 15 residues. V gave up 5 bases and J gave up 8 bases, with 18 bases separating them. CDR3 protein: CASSPSVVVGEKLFF. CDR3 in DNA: TGTGCCAGCAGCCCCTCGGTCGTCGTCGGCGAAAAACTGTTTTTT.

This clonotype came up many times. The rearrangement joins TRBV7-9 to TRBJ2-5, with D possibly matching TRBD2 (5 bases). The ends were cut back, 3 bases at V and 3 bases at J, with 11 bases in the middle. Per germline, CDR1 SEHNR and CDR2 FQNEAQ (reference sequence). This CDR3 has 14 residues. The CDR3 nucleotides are TGTGCCAGCAGCTTTCTAGCAGTGAAAGAGACCCAGTACTTC. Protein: CASSFLAVKETQYF.

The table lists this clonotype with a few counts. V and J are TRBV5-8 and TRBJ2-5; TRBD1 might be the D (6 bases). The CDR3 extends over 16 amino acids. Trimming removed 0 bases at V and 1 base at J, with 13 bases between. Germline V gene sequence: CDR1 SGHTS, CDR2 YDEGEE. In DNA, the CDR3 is TGTGCCAGCAGCTTGGGCAGGGGCATACTCCAAGAGACCCAGTACTTC. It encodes CASSLGRGILQETQYF.

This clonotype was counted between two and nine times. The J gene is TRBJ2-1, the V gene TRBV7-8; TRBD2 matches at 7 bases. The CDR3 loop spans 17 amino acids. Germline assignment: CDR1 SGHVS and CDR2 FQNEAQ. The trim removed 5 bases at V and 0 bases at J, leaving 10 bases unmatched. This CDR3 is CASSQWGGLVSYNEQFF. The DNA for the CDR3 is TGTGCCAGCAGCCAATGGGGGGGACTGGTCTCCTACAATGAGCAGTTCTTC.

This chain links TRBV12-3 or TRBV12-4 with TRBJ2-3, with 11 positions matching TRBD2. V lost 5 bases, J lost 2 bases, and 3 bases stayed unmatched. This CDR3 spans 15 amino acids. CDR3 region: CASSTSGGVTDTQYF. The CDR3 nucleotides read TGTGCCAGCAGTACTAGCGGGGGAGTCACAGATACGCAGTATTTT.

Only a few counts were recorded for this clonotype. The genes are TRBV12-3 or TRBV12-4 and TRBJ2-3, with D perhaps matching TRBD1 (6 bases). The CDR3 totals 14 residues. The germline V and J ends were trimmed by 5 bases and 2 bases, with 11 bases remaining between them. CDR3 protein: CASSQTGFTDTQYF. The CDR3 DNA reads TGTGCCAGCAGTCAAACAGGGTTCACAGATACGCAGTATTTT.

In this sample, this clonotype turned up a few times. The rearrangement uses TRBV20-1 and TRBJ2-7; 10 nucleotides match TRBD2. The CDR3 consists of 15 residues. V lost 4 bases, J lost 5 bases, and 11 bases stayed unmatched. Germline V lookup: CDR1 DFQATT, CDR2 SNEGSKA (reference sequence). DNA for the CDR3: TGCAGTGCTACCCTAGCGGGGGACCTCGGGAACGAGCAGTACTTC. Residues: CSATLAGDLGNEQYF.

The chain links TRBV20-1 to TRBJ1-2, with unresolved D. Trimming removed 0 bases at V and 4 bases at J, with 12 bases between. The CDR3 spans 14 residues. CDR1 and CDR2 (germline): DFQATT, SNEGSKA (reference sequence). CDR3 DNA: TGCAGTGCTAGAGATCATCGGGCTACCTATGGCTACACCTTC. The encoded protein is CSARDHRATYGYTF.

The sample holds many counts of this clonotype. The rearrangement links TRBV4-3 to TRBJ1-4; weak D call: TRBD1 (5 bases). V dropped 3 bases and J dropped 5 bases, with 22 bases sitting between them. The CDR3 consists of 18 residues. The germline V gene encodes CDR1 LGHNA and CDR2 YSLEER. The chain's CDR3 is CASSQEENWGVGNEKLFF. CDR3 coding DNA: TGCGCCAGCAGCCAGGAAGAGAATTGGGGGGTGGGCAATGAAAAACTGTTTTTT.

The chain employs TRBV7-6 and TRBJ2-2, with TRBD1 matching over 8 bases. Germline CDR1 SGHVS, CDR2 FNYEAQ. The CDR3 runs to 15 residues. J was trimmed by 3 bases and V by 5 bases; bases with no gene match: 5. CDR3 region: CASSQTGVDTGELFF. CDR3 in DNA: TGTGCCAGCAGCCAGACAGGGGTGGACACCGGGGAGCTGTTTTTT.

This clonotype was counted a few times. The CDR3 loop is CASSLAGIVGNYGYTF. The CDR3 DNA follows: TGTGCCAGCAGCTTAGCGGGTATAGTGGGGAACTATGGCTACACCTTC. The chain joins TRBV7-2 to TRBJ1-2; D not resolved. CDR3 size: 16 residues. CDR1 SGHTA and CDR2 FQGNSA come from the germline V gene. V lost 0 bases, J lost 2 bases, and 13 bases lay in between. Supplemented by reference TRBV7-2 and TRBJ1-2, the full variable domain reads GAGVSQSPSNKVTEKGKDVELRCDPISGHTALYWYRQSLGQGLEFLIYFQGNSAPDKSGLPSDRFSAERTGGSVSTLTIQRTQQEDSAVYLCASSLAGIVGNYGYTFGSGTRLTVV.

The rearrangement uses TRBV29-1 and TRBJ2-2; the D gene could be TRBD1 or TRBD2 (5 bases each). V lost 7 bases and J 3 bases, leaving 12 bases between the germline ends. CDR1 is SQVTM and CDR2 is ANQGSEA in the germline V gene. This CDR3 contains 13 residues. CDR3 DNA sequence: TGCAGCGCGACCGGGGCATACACCGGGGAGCTGTTTTTT. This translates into CSATGAYTGELFF.

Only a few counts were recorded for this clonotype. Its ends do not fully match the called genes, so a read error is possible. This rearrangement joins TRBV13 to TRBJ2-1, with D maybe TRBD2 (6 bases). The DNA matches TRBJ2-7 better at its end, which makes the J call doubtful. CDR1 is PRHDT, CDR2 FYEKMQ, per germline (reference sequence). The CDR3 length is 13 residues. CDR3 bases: TGTGCCAACAGCTCCCGCGGGGCTGGCGAGCAGTACTTC. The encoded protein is CANSSRGAGEQYF.

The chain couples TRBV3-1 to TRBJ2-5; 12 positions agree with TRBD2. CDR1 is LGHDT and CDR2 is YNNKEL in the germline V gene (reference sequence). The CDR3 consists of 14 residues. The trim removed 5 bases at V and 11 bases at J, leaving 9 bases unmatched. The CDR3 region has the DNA TGTGCCAGCAGCTCACGGACTAGCGGGGTAGGGCAGTACTTC. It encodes CASSSRTSGVGQYF.

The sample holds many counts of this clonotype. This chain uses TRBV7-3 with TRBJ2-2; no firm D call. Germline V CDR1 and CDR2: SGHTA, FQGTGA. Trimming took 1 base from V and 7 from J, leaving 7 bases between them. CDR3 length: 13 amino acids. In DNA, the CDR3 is TGTGCCAGCAGCTTAAGGGAAGGCGGGGAGCTGTTTTTT. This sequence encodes CASSLREGGELFF.

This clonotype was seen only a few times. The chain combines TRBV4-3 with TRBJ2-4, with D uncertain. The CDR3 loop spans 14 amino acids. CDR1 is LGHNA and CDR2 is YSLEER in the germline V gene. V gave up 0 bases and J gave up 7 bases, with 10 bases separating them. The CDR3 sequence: CASSQEGGINIQYF. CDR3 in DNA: TGCGCCAGCAGCCAAGAAGGTGGGATTAACATTCAGTACTTC.

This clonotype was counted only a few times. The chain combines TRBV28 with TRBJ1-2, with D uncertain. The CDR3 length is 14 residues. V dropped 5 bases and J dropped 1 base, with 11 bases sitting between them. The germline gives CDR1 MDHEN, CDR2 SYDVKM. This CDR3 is CASSGGSVNYGYTF. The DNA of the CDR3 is TGTGCCAGCAGTGGAGGGTCTGTTAACTATGGCTACACCTTC.

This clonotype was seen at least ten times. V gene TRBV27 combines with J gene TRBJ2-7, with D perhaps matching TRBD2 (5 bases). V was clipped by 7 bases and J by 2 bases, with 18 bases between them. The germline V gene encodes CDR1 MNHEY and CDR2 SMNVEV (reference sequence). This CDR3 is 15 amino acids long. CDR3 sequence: CASKLVVAGPYEQYF. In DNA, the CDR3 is TGTGCCAGCAAGCTCGTAGTGGCGGGCCCCTACGAGCAGTACTTC.

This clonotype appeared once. DNA for the CDR3: TGTGCCACCAGTGATTTCGCAGCGGGGGGCCTAAATGGCAATGAGCAGTTCTTC. Translating it yields CATSDFAAGGLNGNEQFF. The chain joins TRBV24-1 to TRBJ2-1; 9 nucleotides align to TRBD2. The V segment lost 1 base and the J segment 6 bases; nucleotides outside the gene matches: 12. The germline CDR1 and CDR2 sequences are KGHDR and SFDVKD. The CDR3 runs to 18 residues.

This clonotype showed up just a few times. The CDR3: CASSLGLAFETQYF. The CDR3 DNA is TGTGCCAGCAGCCTGGGACTAGCCTTCGAGACCCAGTACTTC. The V call is TRBV14, the J call TRBJ2-5, with 9 positions matching TRBD2. This CDR3 spans 14 amino acids. Per the germline V gene, CDR1 is SGHDN and CDR2 is FVKESK. V lost 4 bases and J lost 5; bases outside the gene matches: 5.